What follows is one T cell receptor beta chain and its context. Germline V lookup: CDR1 SGHTA, CDR2 FQGNSA. This CDR3 is built from 15 residues. V lost 3 bases to trimming and J lost 2 bases; unmatched junction nucleotides: 4. This entry belongs to a study of blood T cell repertoires in COVID-19. Study overall: Italy, Spain and the United States were the sources of the convalescent and acute COVID-19 samples. T cells, B-cell-depleted T cells, or PBMCs supplied cDNA or gDNA.

In the authors' workflow: By means of reference gene primer amplification, nucleated cell counts were estimated. Here immunoSEQ multiplex PCR was the method, and the copy in TCRdb shows in-frame clones only, minus some. That table furnishes V, J and clone size, whereas the DNA furnished D and trimming. The table has about 140,000 clones, around 80% seen once. What was sequenced was peripheral blood. The J gene is TRBJ2-3, the V gene TRBV7-2; 8 nucleotides agree with TRBD2. This receptor was identified in a man aged 60 to 75 with acute or convalescent COVID-19. This CDR3 is CASSFTSGFTDTQYF. CDR3 nucleotide sequence: TGTGCCAGCAGCTTTACTAGCGGTTTCACAGATACGCAGTATTTT.